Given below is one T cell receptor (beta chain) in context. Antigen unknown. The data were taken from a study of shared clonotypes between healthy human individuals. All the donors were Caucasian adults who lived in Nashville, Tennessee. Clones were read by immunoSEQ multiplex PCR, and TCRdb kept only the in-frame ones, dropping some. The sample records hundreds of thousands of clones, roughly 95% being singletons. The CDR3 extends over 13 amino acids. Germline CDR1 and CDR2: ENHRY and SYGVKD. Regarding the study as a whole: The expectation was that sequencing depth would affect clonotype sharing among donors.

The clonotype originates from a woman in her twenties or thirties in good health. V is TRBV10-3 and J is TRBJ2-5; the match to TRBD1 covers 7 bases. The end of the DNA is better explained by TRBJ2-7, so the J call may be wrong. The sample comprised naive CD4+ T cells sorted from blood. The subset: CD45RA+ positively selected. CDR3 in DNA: TGTGCCACGGCTGAGACAGGGACCTACGAGCAGTACTTC. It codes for CATAETGTYEQYF.